This TCR beta chain was sequenced during a study of T cells expressing NK-cell markers. Study background: Eight donors were sequenced, of whom seven were HCMV-seropositive, while the remaining one was HCMV-seronegative.

Points from the study as a whole: In about 6 donors, dominant CD3+CD56+NKG2C+ clones formed roughly 1.0-7.5% of CD8+ cells.

From its re-call of the 5' RACE reads, TCRdb lists each CDR3 protein once, without DNA. The listing records about 450,000 distinct CDR3 sequences. This CDR3 is built from 17 residues. Per germline, CDR1 DFQATT and CDR2 SNEGSKA (reference sequence). Details on this clonotype: The antigen remains undetermined.

The receptor was isolated from a woman between 18 and 75 years old in good health. The specimen sequenced was blood T cells: a sorted CD56 or NKG2C T cell subset, CD4+ or CD8+ T cells, or bulk PBMC T cells (not recorded which). This chain joins TRBV20-1 and TRBJ2-3; TCRdb's D gene call, TRBD1, goes unchecked for lack of DNA. CDR3 protein: CSARETFSFWGADTQYF.